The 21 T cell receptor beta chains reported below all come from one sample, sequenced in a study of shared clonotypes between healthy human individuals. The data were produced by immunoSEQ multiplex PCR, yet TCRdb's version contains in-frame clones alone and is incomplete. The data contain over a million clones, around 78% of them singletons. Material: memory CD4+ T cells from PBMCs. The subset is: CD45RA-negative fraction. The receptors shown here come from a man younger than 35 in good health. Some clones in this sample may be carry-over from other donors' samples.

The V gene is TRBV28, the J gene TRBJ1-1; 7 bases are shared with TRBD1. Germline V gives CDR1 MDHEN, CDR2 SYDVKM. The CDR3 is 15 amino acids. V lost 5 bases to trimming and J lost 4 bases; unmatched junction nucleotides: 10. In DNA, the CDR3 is TGTGCCAGCAGTGTCATCGGGACAGCCGGCACTGAAGCTTTCTTT. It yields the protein CASSVIGTAGTEAFF.

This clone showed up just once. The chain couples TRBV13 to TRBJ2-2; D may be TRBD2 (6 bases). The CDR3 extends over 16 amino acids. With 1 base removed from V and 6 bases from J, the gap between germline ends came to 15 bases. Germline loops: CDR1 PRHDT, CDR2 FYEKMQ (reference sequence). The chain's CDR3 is CASSLEEGSKPGELFF. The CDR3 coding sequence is TGTGCCAGCAGCTTAGAGGAGGGCTCTAAGCCCGGGGAGCTGTTTTTT.

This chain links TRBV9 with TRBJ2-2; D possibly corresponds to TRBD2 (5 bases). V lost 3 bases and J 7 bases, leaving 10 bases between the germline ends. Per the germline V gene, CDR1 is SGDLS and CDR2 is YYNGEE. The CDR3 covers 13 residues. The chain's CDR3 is CASSAGIIGELFF. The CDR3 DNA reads TGTGCCAGCAGCGCCGGGATAATCGGGGAGCTGTTTTTT.

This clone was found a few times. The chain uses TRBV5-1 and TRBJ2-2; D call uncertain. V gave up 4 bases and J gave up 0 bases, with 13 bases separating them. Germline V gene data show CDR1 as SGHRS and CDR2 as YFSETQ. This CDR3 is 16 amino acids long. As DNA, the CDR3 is TGCGCCAGCAGCCCCTTCGAGCCCTCGAACACCGGGGAGCTGTTTTTT. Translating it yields CASSPFEPSNTGELFF.

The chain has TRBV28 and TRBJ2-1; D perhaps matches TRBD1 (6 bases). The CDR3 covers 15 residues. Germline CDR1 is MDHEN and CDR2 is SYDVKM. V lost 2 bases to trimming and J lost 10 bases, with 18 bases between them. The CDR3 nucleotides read TGTGCCAGCAGTTTAGTACAGGGAGTATTAGGGGAGCAGTTCTTC. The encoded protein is CASSLVQGVLGEQFF.

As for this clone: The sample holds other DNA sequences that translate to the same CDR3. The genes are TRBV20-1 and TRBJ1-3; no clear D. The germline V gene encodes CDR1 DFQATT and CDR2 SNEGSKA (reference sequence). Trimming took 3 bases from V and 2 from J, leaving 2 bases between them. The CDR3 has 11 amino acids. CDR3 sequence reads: CSASPGNTIYF. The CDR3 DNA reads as TGCAGTGCTAGTCCTGGAAACACCATATATTTT.

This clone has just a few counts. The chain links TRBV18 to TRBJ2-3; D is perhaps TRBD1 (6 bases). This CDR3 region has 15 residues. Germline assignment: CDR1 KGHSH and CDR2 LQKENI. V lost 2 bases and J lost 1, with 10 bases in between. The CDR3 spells CASSPFAGGTDTQYF. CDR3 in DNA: TGTGCCAGCTCACCATTTGCAGGGGGCACAGATACGCAGTATTTT.

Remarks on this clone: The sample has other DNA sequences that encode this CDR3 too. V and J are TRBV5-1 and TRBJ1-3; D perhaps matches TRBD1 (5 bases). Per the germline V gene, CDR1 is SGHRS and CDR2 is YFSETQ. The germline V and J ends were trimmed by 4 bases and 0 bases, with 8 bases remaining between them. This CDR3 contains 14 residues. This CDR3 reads CASSPDSSGNTIYF. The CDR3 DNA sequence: TGCGCCAGCAGCCCCGACAGCTCTGGAAACACCATATATTTT.

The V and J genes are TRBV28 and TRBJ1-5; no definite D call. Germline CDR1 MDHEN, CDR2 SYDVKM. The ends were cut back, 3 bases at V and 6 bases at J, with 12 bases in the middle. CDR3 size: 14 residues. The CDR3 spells CASSFNVPIQPQHF. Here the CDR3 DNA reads TGTGCCAGCAGTTTCAATGTACCCATTCAGCCCCAGCATTTT.

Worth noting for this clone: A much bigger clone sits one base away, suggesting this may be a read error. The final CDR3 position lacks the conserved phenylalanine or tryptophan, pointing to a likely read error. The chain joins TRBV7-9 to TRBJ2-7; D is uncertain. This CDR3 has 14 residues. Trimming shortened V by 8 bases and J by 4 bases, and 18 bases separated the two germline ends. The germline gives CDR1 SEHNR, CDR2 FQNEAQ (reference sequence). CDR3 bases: TGTGCCAGCGGTCCGAGACAATCCGTTTACGAGCAGTACCTC. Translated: CASGPRQSVYEQYL.

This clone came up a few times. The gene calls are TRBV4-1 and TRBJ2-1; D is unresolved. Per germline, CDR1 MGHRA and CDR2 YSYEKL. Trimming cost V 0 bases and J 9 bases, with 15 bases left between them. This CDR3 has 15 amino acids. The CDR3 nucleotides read TGCGCCAGCAGCCAAGAATCTGCGGCTCGCGGTGAGCAGTTCTTC. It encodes CASSQESAARGEQFF.

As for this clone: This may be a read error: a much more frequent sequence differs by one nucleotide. The CDR3 DNA reads TGTACCTGGAGGAGGAACAAATCTAATTCACCCCTCCACTTT. Translating gives CTWRRNKSNSPLHF. V is TRBV30 and J is TRBJ1-6; no firm D call. Per the germline V gene, CDR1 is GTSNPN and CDR2 is SVGIG (reference sequence). This CDR3 region has 14 residues.

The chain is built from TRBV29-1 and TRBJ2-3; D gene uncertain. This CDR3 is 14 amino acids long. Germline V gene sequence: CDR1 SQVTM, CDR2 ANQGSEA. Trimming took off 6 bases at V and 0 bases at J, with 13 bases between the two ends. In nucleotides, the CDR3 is TGCAGCGTCCCGCCCGGAATTAGCACAGATACGCAGTATTTT. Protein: CSVPPGISTDTQYF.

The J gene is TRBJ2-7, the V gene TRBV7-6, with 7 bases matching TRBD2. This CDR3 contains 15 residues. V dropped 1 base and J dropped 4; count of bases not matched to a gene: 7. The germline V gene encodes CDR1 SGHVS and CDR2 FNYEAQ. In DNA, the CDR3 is TGTGCCAGCAGCTTAGTCCAGGGAGGGCCTTACGAGCAGTACTTC. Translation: CASSLVQGGPYEQYF.

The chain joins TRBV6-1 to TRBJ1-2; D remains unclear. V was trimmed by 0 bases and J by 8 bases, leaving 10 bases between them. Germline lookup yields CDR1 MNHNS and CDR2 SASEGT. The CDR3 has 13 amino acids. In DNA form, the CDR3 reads TGTGCCAGCAGTGAAGCGGGCAGGTCAGGCTACACCTTC. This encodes CASSEAGRSGYTF.

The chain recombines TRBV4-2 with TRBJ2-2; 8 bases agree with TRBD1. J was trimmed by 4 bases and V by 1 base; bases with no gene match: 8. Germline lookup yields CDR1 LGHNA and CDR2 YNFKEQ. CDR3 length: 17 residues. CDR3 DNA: TGTGCCAGCAGCCAAGTCGGTCAGGGGGCCCCCACCGGGGAGCTGTTTTTT. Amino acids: CASSQVGQGAPTGELFF.

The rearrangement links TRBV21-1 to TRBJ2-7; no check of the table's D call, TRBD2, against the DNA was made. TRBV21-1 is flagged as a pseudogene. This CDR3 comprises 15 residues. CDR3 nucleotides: TGTGCCAGCAGCAAAGGCAGCGGGAGGACCTACGAGCAGTACTTC. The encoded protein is CASSKGSGRTYEQYF.

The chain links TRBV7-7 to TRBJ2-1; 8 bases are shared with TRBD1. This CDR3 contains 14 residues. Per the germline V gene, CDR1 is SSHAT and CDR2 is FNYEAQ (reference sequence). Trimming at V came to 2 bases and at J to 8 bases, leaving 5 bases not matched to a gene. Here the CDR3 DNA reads TGTGCCAGCAGCTTACAACCAGGGGGCGATGAGCAGTTCTTC. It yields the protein CASSLQPGGDEQFF.

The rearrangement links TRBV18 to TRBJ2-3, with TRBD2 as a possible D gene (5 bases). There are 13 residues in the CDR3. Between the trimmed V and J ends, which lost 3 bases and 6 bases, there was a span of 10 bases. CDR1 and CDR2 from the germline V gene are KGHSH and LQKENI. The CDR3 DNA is TGTGCCAGCTCACCGAGCGGAATCGATACGCAGTATTTT. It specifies CASSPSGIDTQYF. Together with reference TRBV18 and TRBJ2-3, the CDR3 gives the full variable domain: NAGVMQNPRHLVRRRGQEARLRCSPMKGHSHVYWYRQLPEEGLKFMVYLQKENIIDESGMPKERFSAEFPKEGPSILRIQQVVRGDSAAYFCASSPSGIDTQYFGPGTRLTVL.

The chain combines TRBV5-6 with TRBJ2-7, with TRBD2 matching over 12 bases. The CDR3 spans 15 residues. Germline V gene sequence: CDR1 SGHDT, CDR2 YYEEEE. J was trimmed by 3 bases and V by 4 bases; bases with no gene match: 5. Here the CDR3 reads CASSTVTSGSYEQYF. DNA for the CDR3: TGTGCCAGCAGCACCGTGACTAGCGGGAGCTACGAGCAGTACTTC.

CDR3 amino acids: CASSETVANYGYTF. The CDR3 DNA is TGTGCCAGTAGTGAGACAGTGGCGAACTATGGCTACACCTTC. This rearrangement joins TRBV19 to TRBJ1-2; maybe TRBD1 (5 bases). This CDR3 region has 14 residues. With 5 bases removed from V and 2 bases from J, the gap between germline ends came to 12 bases. Germline values: CDR1 LNHDA, CDR2 SQIVND (reference sequence).